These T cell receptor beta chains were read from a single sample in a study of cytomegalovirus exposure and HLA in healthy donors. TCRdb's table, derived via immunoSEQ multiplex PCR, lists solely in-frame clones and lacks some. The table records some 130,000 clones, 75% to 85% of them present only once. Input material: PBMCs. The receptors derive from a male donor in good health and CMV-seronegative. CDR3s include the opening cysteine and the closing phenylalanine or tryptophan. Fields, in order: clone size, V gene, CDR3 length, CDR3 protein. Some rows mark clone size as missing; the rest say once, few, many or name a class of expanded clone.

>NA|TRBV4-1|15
CASSQDDRGNYGYTF
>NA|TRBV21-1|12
CASSNRGHEQYF
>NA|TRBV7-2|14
CASSLGDSNQPQHF
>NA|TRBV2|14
CASGGTGGFNEQFF
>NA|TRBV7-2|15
CASNRGAALNTEAFF
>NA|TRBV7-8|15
CASSLEGLRGSGYTF
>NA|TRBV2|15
CASSEGGGRDEKLFF
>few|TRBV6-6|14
CASRKQGMNTEAFF
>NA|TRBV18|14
CASSPDRNQETQYF
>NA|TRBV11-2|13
CASSSAQDYEQYF
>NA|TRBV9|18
CASSESSRGRVLTDTQYF
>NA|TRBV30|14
CAWGGGQGWSPLHF
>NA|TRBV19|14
CASSLPGTAFGYTF
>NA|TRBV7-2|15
CASSPWAGSNQPQHF
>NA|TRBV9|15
CASSPESSYNSPLHF
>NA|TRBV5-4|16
CASSPGGTAMNTEAFF
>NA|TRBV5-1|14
CASSYGRGDDGYTF
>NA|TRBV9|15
CASSALGAPGETQYF
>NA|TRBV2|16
CASSDSGGGRNSPLHF
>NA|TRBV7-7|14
CASSHDRASYEQYF
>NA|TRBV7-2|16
CASSLRASGGADTQYF
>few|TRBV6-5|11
CASRRRTEAFF
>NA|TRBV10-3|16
CAIKDTSGGHTDTQYF
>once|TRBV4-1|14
CASSQLTGGGEQYF
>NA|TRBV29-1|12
CSVGGQNYGYTF
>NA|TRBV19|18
CASSRGDRPVLGNQPQHF
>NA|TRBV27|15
CASSSRFPSGNTIYF
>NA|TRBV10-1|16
CASLDRVLPNTGELFF
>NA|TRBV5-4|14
CASSSGGQKETQYF
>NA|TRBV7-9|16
CSSSLGGTYRAYEQYF
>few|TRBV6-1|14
CASRPGGGLYEQYF
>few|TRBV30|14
CAWNLQIKYEKLFF
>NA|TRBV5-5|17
CASSPVVANQANYGYTF
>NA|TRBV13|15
CASSLSGGASNEQFF
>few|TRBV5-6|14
CASSFWTGFHEQYF
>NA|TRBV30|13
CAWSINKYTEAFF
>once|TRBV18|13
CASSEQGDEKLFF
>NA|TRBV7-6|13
CASSLNEGNIQYF
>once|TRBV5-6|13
CASSLVRGNTIYF
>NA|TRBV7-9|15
CASSLSGGYQETQYF
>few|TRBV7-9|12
CASSFGDNEQFF
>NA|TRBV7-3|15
CASSLGWGVYNEQFF
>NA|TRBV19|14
CASSGTSGVDEQFF
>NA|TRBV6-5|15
CASRDSDRRRDEQYF
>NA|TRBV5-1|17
CASSLGLAGASTGELFF
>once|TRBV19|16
CASSFSQRGTYNEQFF
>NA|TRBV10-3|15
CAISELGGDKNIQYF